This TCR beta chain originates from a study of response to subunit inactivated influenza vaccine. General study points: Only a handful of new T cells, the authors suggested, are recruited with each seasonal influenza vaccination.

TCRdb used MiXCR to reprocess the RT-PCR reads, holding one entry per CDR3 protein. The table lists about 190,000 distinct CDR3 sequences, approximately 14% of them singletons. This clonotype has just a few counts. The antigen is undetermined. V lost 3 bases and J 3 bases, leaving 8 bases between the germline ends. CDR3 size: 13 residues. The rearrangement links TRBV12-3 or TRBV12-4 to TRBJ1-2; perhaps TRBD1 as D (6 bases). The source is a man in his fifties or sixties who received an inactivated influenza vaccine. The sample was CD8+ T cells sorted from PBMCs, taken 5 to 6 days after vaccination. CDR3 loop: CASSFSGDYGYTF. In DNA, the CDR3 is TGTGCCAGCAGTTTCTCAGGGGACTATGGCTACACCTTC.